Shown below are 3 T cell receptor beta chains from a single sample sequenced in a study of cytomegalovirus exposure and HLA in healthy donors. A multiplex PCR was run with 60 Vbeta primers and 13 Jbeta primers. Only in-frame clones appear in the TCRdb table, and some are missing; sequencing was by immunoSEQ multiplex PCR. Among 100,000 to 120,000 clones listed, about 70% were seen once. Sample: PBMCs. All receptors derive from a man aged 25-40 years in good health and CMV-seronegative.

The chain combines TRBV11-3 with TRBJ2-1; D gene ambiguous. CDR3 size: 13 residues. The V and J ends lost 0 bases and 8 bases respectively, with 8 bases between them. CDR1 SGHNT and CDR2 YENEEA come from the germline V gene. The CDR3 nucleotides are TGTGCCAGCAGCTTAGAAGAGCTTCATGAGCAGTTCTTC. Translated: CASSLEELHEQFF.

The gene calls are TRBV18 and TRBJ2-2; D remains unclear. The CDR3 loop spans 13 amino acids. Germline lookup yields CDR1 KGHSH and CDR2 LQKENI. V dropped 0 bases and J dropped 7 bases, with 6 bases sitting between them. The CDR3 region is CASSPPLIGELFF. The DNA for the CDR3 is TGTGCCAGCTCACCACCACTCATCGGGGAGCTGTTTTTT. The full variable domain, completed using reference TRBV18 and TRBJ2-2, is NAGVMQNPRHLVRRRGQEARLRCSPMKGHSHVYWYRQLPEEGLKFMVYLQKENIIDESGMPKERFSAEFPKEGPSILRIQQVVRGDSAAYFCASSPPLIGELFFGEGSRLTVL.

The J gene is TRBJ2-1, the V gene TRBV7-3; D unclear. Trimming took 6 bases from V and 0 from J, leaving 12 bases between them. CDR3 size: 15 residues. Germline V gene data show CDR1 as SGHTA and CDR2 as FQGTGA. CDR3 coding DNA: TGTGCCAGCAGTTCAGACAAGACCTCCTACAATGAGCAGTTCTTC. It is translated as CASSSDKTSYNEQFF.